A single T cell receptor beta chain is shown here with its context. Other nucleotide sequences from this sample produce the same CDR3. This record belongs to a study of blood T cell repertoires in COVID-19. Overall study context: Material from acute and convalescent COVID-19 was sourced from the United States, Italy and Spain. T cells, B-cell-depleted T cells, or PBMCs supplied cDNA or gDNA.

Generated by immunoSEQ multiplex PCR, the TCRdb table keeps only in-frame clones and is missing some. The sample shows tens of thousands of clones, 85% to 90% of them seen only once. CDR1 LNHDA and CDR2 SQIVND come from the germline V gene (reference sequence). The CDR3 loop spans 13 amino acids. Trimming removed 6 bases at V and 3 bases at J, with 9 bases between. The V call is TRBV19, the J call TRBJ1-5; D is possibly TRBD1 (6 bases). Sample: peripheral blood. The sequence was obtained from a woman in her 70s with active COVID-19. The CDR3 region is CASSPGHNQPQHF. CDR3 sequence (DNA): TGTGCCAGTAGCCCGGGACACAATCAGCCCCAGCATTTT.